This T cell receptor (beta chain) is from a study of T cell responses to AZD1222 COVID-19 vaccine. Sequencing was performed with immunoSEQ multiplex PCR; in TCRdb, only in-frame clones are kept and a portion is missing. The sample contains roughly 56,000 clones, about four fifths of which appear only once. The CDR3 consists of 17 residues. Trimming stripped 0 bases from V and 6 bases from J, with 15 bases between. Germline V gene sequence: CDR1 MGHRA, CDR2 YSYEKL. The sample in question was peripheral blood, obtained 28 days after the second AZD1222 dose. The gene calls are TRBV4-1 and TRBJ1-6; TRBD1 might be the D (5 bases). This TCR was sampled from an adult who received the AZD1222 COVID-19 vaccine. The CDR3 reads CASSQDRSRVGNSPLHF. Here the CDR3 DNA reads TGCGCCAGCAGCCAAGATCGCTCCAGGGTCGGTAATTCACCCCTCCACTTT.